These 27 T cell receptor beta chains originate from one sample sequenced in a study of neoadjuvant anti-PD-1 for oral cavity cancer. As for time point: after neoadjuvant nivolumab, at surgical resection. TCRdb keeps only in-frame clones here, not all; method: immunoSEQ multiplex PCR. Among 72,000 or so clones, 85% to 90% were seen once, and the ten largest hold 2.5% to 3%. The sequences come from PBMCs, collected after nivolumab (anti-PD-1) treatment. These receptors all stem from a person between 40 and 85 years old with oral cavity squamous cell carcinoma.

The chain recombines TRBV29-1 with TRBJ2-5; 8 bases fit TRBD1. CDR3 length: 13 amino acids. Trimming took 6 bases from V and 5 from J; bases not matched to a gene: 8. Germline CDR1 is SQVTM and CDR2 is ANQGSEA. CDR3: CSVERQGTETQYF. CDR3 bases: TGCAGCGTGGAGAGACAGGGGACGGAGACCCAGTACTTC.

The chain uses TRBV5-1 and TRBJ1-1; D is undetermined. CDR1 is SGHRS, CDR2 YFSETQ, per germline. V was trimmed by 0 bases and J by 0 bases, leaving 9 bases between them. The CDR3 loop spans 15 amino acids. This CDR3 reads CASSLGRAMNTEAFF. CDR3 bases: TGCGCCAGCAGCTTGGGTAGAGCGATGAACACTGAAGCTTTCTTT. The full variable domain, with the rest looked up from reference TRBV5-1 and TRBJ1-1, is KAGVTQTPRYLIKTRGQQVTLSCSPISGHRSVSWYQQTPGQGLQFLFEYFSETQRNKGNFPGRFSGRQFSNSRSEMNVSTLELGDSALYLCASSLGRAMNTEAFFGQGTRLTVV.

This clone is categorized as medium-sized. The chain links TRBV5-6 to TRBJ2-7; maybe TRBD2 (6 bases). Trimming removed 0 bases at V and 3 bases at J, with 10 bases between. This CDR3 spans 14 amino acids. Per the germline V gene, CDR1 is SGHDT and CDR2 is YYEEEE. This CDR3 is CASSLGGDFYEQYF. The CDR3 nucleotides are TGTGCCAGCAGCTTGGGCGGGGATTTCTACGAGCAGTACTTC.

This clone was recorded only once. The V gene is TRBV28, the J gene TRBJ2-5; D gene ambiguous. This CDR3 has 14 residues. CDR1 MDHEN and CDR2 SYDVKM come from the germline V gene. The ends were cut back, 2 bases at V and 1 base at J, with 8 bases in the middle. The CDR3 coding sequence is TGTGCCAGCAGTTTAACCCGTCCCCAAGAGACCCAGTACTTC. This codes for CASSLTRPQETQYF.

The chain combines TRBV11-2 with TRBJ2-2; weak D call: TRBD1 (6 bases). This CDR3 is built from 14 residues. CDR1 SGHAT and CDR2 FQNNGV come from the germline V gene. V was cut by 1 base and J by 3 bases, with 6 bases left in between. For the CDR3, the DNA is TGTGCCAGCAGCTTAGCAGGGGACACCGGGGAGCTGTTTTTT. Protein: CASSLAGDTGELFF.

V and J are TRBV20-1 and TRBJ2-7; D is uncertain. The CDR3 extends over 11 amino acids. V was pared by 6 bases and J by 7 bases, with 13 bases between. Germline V CDR1 and CDR2: DFQATT, SNEGSKA (reference sequence). The CDR3: CSAIPSREQYF. CDR3 nucleotides: TGCAGTGCCATTCCTTCTCGGGAGCAGTACTTC.

J is TRBJ1-1 and V is TRBV7-9; D is undetermined. Trimming pared 2 bases from V and 5 bases from J, leaving 27 bases between. There are 19 residues in the CDR3. Germline V lookup: CDR1 SEHNR, CDR2 FQNEAQ (reference sequence). The CDR3, as DNA: TGTGCCAGCAGCTTATCTTTCGCAGGAAAAGCTCGAAAGATAACTGAAGCTTTCTTT. Protein sequence: CASSLSFAGKARKITEAFF.

This clone was found a few times. The chain links TRBV18 to TRBJ2-7, with D unclear. The CDR3 contains 13 residues. Looked up from germline, CDR1 is KGHSH and CDR2 is LQKENI. V was cut by 8 bases and J by 0 bases, with 11 bases left in between. Here the CDR3 DNA reads TGTGCCAGCCATGCGCCCTACTCCTACGAGCAGTACTTC. It specifies CASHAPYSYEQYF.

This clone was seen more than once but under ten times. The V gene is TRBV29-1, the J gene TRBJ1-1, with 9 bases identical to TRBD1. In germline, CDR1 is SQVTM, CDR2 ANQGSEA. Trimming took 7 bases from V and 6 from J; bases not matched to a gene: 6. This CDR3 is built from 12 residues. For the CDR3, the DNA is TGCAGCGCCGGGACAGGGTACTCTGAAGCTTTCTTT. It specifies CSAGTGYSEAFF.

This chain connects TRBV9 to TRBJ1-5; no firm D call. Germline assignment: CDR1 SGDLS and CDR2 YYNGEE. This CDR3 has 15 residues. V was cut by 3 bases and J by 4 bases, with 14 bases left in between. CDR3 bases: TGTGCCAGCAGCGGGCCCCCTGGACCTAATCAGCCCCAGCATTTT. Amino acid sequence: CASSGPPGPNQPQHF.

The chain has TRBV5-6 and TRBJ2-1; D unclear. The CDR3 is 16 amino acids. The germline gives CDR1 SGHDT, CDR2 YYEEEE. V gave up 0 bases and J gave up 3 bases, with 13 bases separating them. The CDR3, as DNA: TGTGCCAGCAGCTTGGAGGTAGGGTTGGGCTACAATGAGCAGTTCTTC. It yields the protein CASSLEVGLGYNEQFF.

The chain has TRBV5-1 and TRBJ1-2, with D possibly matching TRBD1 (5 bases). Trimming removed 0 bases at V and 5 bases at J, with 14 bases between. CDR3 length: 15 amino acids. Germline values: CDR1 SGHRS, CDR2 YFSETQ. The CDR3: CASSLAAGIGYGYTF. In DNA form, the CDR3 reads TGCGCCAGCAGCTTGGCGGCAGGGATAGGGTATGGCTACACCTTC.

The genes are TRBV7-8 and TRBJ2-3; D gene unclear. CDR3 size: 15 residues. CDR1 is SGHVS and CDR2 is FQNEAQ in the germline V gene. Trimming removed 0 bases from V and 3 bases from J, with 10 bases in between. For the CDR3, the DNA is TGTGCCAGCAGCTTAGCTCTAGAATCGACAGATACGCAGTATTTT. This gives the protein CASSLALESTDTQYF.

The chain is built from TRBV7-9 and TRBJ1-2, with a possible D match to TRBD1 (5 bases). The CDR3 has 17 amino acids. The ends were cut back, 1 base at V and 1 base at J, with 16 bases in the middle. Germline-derived CDR1 and CDR2 are SEHNR and FQNEAQ (reference sequence). DNA of the CDR3: TGTGCCAGCAGCTTAGAGGTCCCGGGGGGTGGTAACTATGGCTACACCTTC. Translating it yields CASSLEVPGGGNYGYTF.

The J gene is TRBJ2-5, the V gene TRBV30, with 8 bases identical to TRBD2. This CDR3 has 16 residues. After removal of 7 bases from V and 1 base from J, the junction contained 14 bases not matched to a gene. The germline V gene encodes CDR1 GTSNPN and CDR2 SVGIG (reference sequence). CDR3 DNA: TGTGCCTTACACCTAGCGGGTAGGGCTTTCCAAGAGACCCAGTACTTC. This codes for CALHLAGRAFQETQYF.

The chain has TRBV27 and TRBJ2-7, with unresolved D. CDR3 size: 16 residues. CDR1 is MNHEY, CDR2 SMNVEV, per germline (reference sequence). The V end lost 0 bases, the J end lost 0 bases, and 12 bases lay between the germline ends. The CDR3: CASSLSASLASYEQYF. CDR3 bases: TGTGCCAGCAGTTTATCGGCCAGCCTCGCCTCCTACGAGCAGTACTTC.

The CDR3 reads CASSPRREPREKLFF. Written as DNA, the CDR3 is TGTGCCAGCTCCCCGCGAAGGGAGCCAAGGGAAAAACTGTTTTTT. The chain recombines TRBV18 with TRBJ1-4; D call uncertain. The CDR3 runs 15 residues. Germline V CDR1 and CDR2: KGHSH, LQKENI. V lost 6 bases, J lost 8 bases, and 19 bases lay in between.

This chain connects TRBV6-1 to TRBJ2-7; 13 bases fit TRBD2. The length of the CDR3 is 17 residues. The trim removed 4 bases at V and 6 bases at J, leaving 12 bases unmatched. The V gene's germline CDR1 is MNHNS and CDR2 SASEGT. The CDR3 region has the DNA TGTGCCAGCAGTGTGCGGGGGGGGACTAGCGGGAAAGTCGAGCAGTACTTC. It specifies CASSVRGGTSGKVEQYF.

CDR3 DNA: TGTGCCTGGGGGAAAGGGGTGGCCCAGTCCTACAATGAGCAGTTCTTC. It specifies CAWGKGVAQSYNEQFF. The V gene is TRBV30, the J gene TRBJ2-1; perhaps TRBD1 as D (5 bases). The germline gives CDR1 GTSNPN, CDR2 SVGIG (reference sequence). V lost 5 bases, J lost 1 base, and 18 bases lay in between. The CDR3 consists of 16 residues.

The chain couples TRBV5-1 to TRBJ1-1; perhaps TRBD1 as D (5 bases). Germline assignment: CDR1 SGHRS and CDR2 YFSETQ. The V end was cut by 0 bases, the J end by 5 bases, with 20 bases between. The CDR3 runs to 17 residues. CDR3 sequence: CASSLGARQGALTEAFF. The CDR3 DNA follows: TGCGCCAGCAGCTTGGGTGCGCGGCAAGGGGCGCTTACTGAAGCTTTCTTT.

V usage is TRBV18 and J usage is TRBJ1-2; tentative D call: TRBD1 (5 bases). The CDR3 loop spans 14 amino acids. Trimming cost V 3 bases and J 3 bases, with 11 bases left between them. The germline V gene has CDR1 KGHSH and CDR2 LQKENI. CDR3 nucleotides: TGTGCCAGCTCACCGAACCGGGACCACTATGGCTACACCTTC. This gives the protein CASSPNRDHYGYTF.

The V gene is TRBV6-1, the J gene TRBJ1-2; possible D gene TRBD1, 5 bases. The CDR3 consists of 13 residues. With 6 bases removed from V and 7 bases from J, the gap between germline ends came to 15 bases. CDR1 is MNHNS and CDR2 is SASEGT in the germline V gene. In DNA form, the CDR3 reads TGTGCCAGCAGACTCGGGGCGTCTGGTGGCTACACCTTC. This translates into CASRLGASGGYTF.

The chain employs TRBV6-6 and TRBJ1-3, with D tentatively TRBD1 (5 bases). The CDR3 contains 14 residues. CDR1 is MNHNY and CDR2 is SVGAGI in the germline V gene (reference sequence). The V end was cut by 8 bases, the J end by 4 bases, with 15 bases between. In DNA, the CDR3 is TGTGCCAGCGCCATCGGGGCTGCAGGAAACACCATATATTTT. Amino acids: CASAIGAAGNTIYF.

In DNA form, the CDR3 reads TGCGCCAGCAGCCCGGACAGCAAGGATCAGCCCCAGCATTTT. This encodes CASSPDSKDQPQHF. This chain uses TRBV5-1 with TRBJ1-5; perhaps TRBD1 as D (6 bases). This CDR3 comprises 14 residues. Trimming took 4 bases from V and 5 from J, leaving 13 bases between them. Germline CDR1 reads SGHRS; CDR2 reads YFSETQ.

This clone was detected only a few times. The chain employs TRBV5-1 and TRBJ2-7; no reliable D call. The germline CDR1 and CDR2 sequences are SGHRS and YFSETQ. This CDR3 is 17 amino acids long. Deletions cut 0 bases from V and 1 base from J, with 17 bases between. CDR3 protein: CASSLGRRAAKSYEQYF. CDR3 nucleotide sequence: TGCGCCAGCAGCTTGGGACGTCGGGCAGCAAAGTCCTACGAGCAGTACTTC. Full variable domain (remainder filled in from reference TRBV5-1 and TRBJ2-7): KAGVTQTPRYLIKTRGQQVTLSCSPISGHRSVSWYQQTPGQGLQFLFEYFSETQRNKGNFPGRFSGRQFSNSRSEMNVSTLELGDSALYLCASSLGRRAAKSYEQYFGPGTRLTVT.

The rearrangement uses TRBV19 and TRBJ1-2; D possibly corresponds to TRBD1 (5 bases). Germline V gene data show CDR1 as LNHDA and CDR2 as SQIVND (reference sequence). This CDR3 is built from 15 residues. Trimming took 2 bases from V and 6 from J, leaving 16 bases between them. CDR3 sequence (DNA): TGTGCCAGTAGTATAAAGGGGCCGCCATCAGATGGCTACACCTTC. Encoded protein: CASSIKGPPSDGYTF.

The CDR3 DNA reads TGCGCCAGCAGCTTGAGGGCCCCGGGACAGCAAGAGACCCAGTACTTC. Amino acid sequence: CASSLRAPGQQETQYF. The rearrangement joins TRBV5-1 to TRBJ2-5, with 7 bases aligning to TRBD1. This CDR3 is built from 16 residues. The V gene end was trimmed by 1 base and the J gene end by 2 bases; junction bases not matched to a gene: 8. Germline loops: CDR1 SGHRS, CDR2 YFSETQ.